One sample yielded the 32 T cell receptor beta chains listed below, sequenced in a study of blood T cells in healthy people across ages. A J-beta primer mix and a sample-barcoded 5' primer were used in a second PCR of roughly 6 to 12 cycles. TCRdb redid the calling of the 5' RACE reads with MiXCR, one entry per CDR3 protein. The profile shows some 930,000 distinct CDR3 sequences, 25% to 30% of them singletons. A further study also used this sample, focusing on T cells of mothers and their children.

Material: blood. Receptor source: a woman in her forties in good health.

The CDR3 coding sequence is TGTGCCAGCAGCTCACTCCCTTTGGAGGGGGCCTTAGATGAGCAGTTCTTC. It translates to CASSSLPLEGALDEQFF. The chain joins TRBV7-3 to TRBJ2-1, with a weak D call TRBD1 (7 bases). V dropped 4 bases and J dropped 8 bases, with 24 bases sitting between them. Germline V gene sequence: CDR1 SGHTA, CDR2 FQGTGA. CDR3 length: 17 residues.

In its sample, this clonotype was seen a few times. The rearrangement uses TRBV24-1 and TRBJ1-1; D is ambiguous. From germline, CDR1 is KGHDR and CDR2 SFDVKD. The CDR3 is 15 residues long. V lost 0 bases to trimming and J lost 5 bases, with 12 bases between them. The CDR3 protein is CATSDLRVERTEAFF. The CDR3 DNA follows: TGTGCCACCAGTGATTTGCGGGTTGAAAGGACTGAAGCTTTCTTT.

This clonotype came up many times. With a much larger clone just one base away, this may be a read error. The chain is built from TRBV28 and TRBJ2-3; no reliable D call. CDR1 and CDR2 (germline): MDHEN, SYDVKM. CDR3 size: 12 residues. Trimming stripped 6 bases from V and 2 bases from J, with 6 bases between. CDR3 in DNA: TGTGCCAGCAGCTTTTACACAGATACGCAGTATTTT. As protein: CASSFYTDTQYF.

The V call is TRBV29-1, the J call TRBJ1-2; no reliable D call. The CDR3 is 11 residues long. Germline V gene data show CDR1 as SQVTM and CDR2 as ANQGSEA. V gave up 3 bases and J gave up 8 bases, with 10 bases separating them. CDR3 region: CSVDMPGGYTF. The CDR3 nucleotides are TGCAGCGTTGACATGCCCGGGGGCTACACCTTC. The variable domain in full, completed from reference TRBV29-1 and TRBJ1-2, reads SAVISQKPSRDICQRGTSLTIQCQVDSQVTMMFWYRQQPGQSLTLIATANQGSEATYESGFVIDKFPISRPNLTFSTLTVSNMSPEDSSIYLCSVDMPGGYTFGSGTRLTVV.

Note on this clonotype: It may be a read error: a sequence one base away is much more abundant. The chain is built from TRBV20-1 and TRBJ2-1; possibly TRBD1 for D (6 bases). CDR3 length: 15 residues. Trimming removed 0 bases at V and 11 bases at J, with 20 bases between. Germline V CDR1 and CDR2: DFQATT, SNEGSKA (reference sequence). CDR3 sequence (DNA): TGCAGTGCTAGAGATCGGGGACATGGCCACCAGAAGCAGTTCTTC. It translates to CSARDRGHGHQKQFF.

CDR3 amino acids: CASSIGPGQGSSVYNEQFF. The CDR3 bases are TGTGCCAGTAGTATAGGTCCGGGACAGGGGAGCAGTGTGTACAATGAGCAGTTCTTC. The chain uses TRBV19 and TRBJ2-1, with TRBD1 identical over 10 bases. The germline V gene has CDR1 LNHDA and CDR2 SQIVND (reference sequence). The V gene end was trimmed by 1 base and the J gene end by 4 bases; junction bases not matched to a gene: 13. CDR3 length: 19 amino acids.

This clonotype was counted only a few times. Since a much larger clone is just one base distant, this may be a read error. V usage is TRBV6-6 and J usage is TRBJ2-7; perhaps TRBD2 as D (5 bases). Germline loops: CDR1 MNHNY, CDR2 SVGAGI (reference sequence). The CDR3 runs 12 residues. The CDR3 DNA follows: TGTGTCAGCAGTTCCTGGCCGGGAGAGCAGTACTTC. Protein: CVSSSWPGEQYF.

In this sample, this clonotype turned up a few times. J is TRBJ2-7 and V is TRBV27; no firm D call. The germline V gene has CDR1 MNHEY and CDR2 SMNVEV (reference sequence). This CDR3 spans 14 amino acids. V was cut by 5 bases and J by 3 bases, with 14 bases left in between. CDR3 amino acids: CASSPPVQYYEQYF. Here the CDR3 DNA reads TGTGCCAGCAGTCCACCGGTCCAATACTACGAGCAGTACTTC.

The chain joins TRBV7-9 to TRBJ2-7, with D uncertain. CDR1 is SEHNR and CDR2 is FQNEAQ in the germline V gene (reference sequence). This CDR3 region has 14 residues. V was pared by 2 bases and J by 2 bases, with 10 bases between. In nucleotides, the CDR3 is TGTGCCAGCAGCTTACTGGACGTAGCCTACGAGCAGTACTTC. It translates to CASSLLDVAYEQYF.

This clonotype has at least ten counts. The chain recombines TRBV7-2 with TRBJ1-2, with no clear D. This CDR3 region has 13 residues. The V gene's germline CDR1 is SGHTA and CDR2 FQGNSA. Trimming pared 5 bases from V and 3 bases from J, leaving 10 bases between. For the CDR3, the DNA is TGTGCCAGCAGCCTGTCGCTTTACTATGGCTACACCTTC. Translating gives CASSLSLYYGYTF.

Regarding this clonotype: A much larger clone lies one base from this, so it may be a read error. This chain links TRBV6-5 with TRBJ2-5; TRBD1 matches at 11 bases. TRBJ2-7 matches the DNA end more closely, so the J call is doubtful. The CDR3 length is 15 residues. Germline V CDR1 and CDR2: MNHEY, SVGAGI. DNA for the CDR3: TGTGCCGGCAGCCCCTCGGGACAGGGGGGAGGCGAGCAGTACTTC. Protein: CAGSPSGQGGGEQYF.

The chain's CDR3 is CASSSSRSADTQYF. The CDR3 bases are TGCGCCAGCAGCTCCTCCCGAAGTGCGGATACGCAGTATTTT. The genes are TRBV5-1 and TRBJ2-3, with no clear D. Germline CDR1 is SGHRS and CDR2 is YFSETQ. CDR3 size: 14 residues. V was trimmed by 3 bases and J by 6 bases, leaving 14 bases between them.

The genes are TRBV15 and TRBJ2-5; D might be TRBD1 (5 bases). The germline V gene encodes CDR1 LNHNV and CDR2 YYDKDF (reference sequence). Trimming removed 1 base from V and 0 bases from J, with 9 bases in between. The CDR3 extends over 15 amino acids. The CDR3 protein is CATSRGRAYQETQYF. The CDR3 DNA reads TGTGCCACCAGCAGAGGCAGGGCCTACCAAGAGACCCAGTACTTC.

The genes are TRBV9 and TRBJ2-3; D gene ambiguous. Germline CDR1 and CDR2: SGDLS and YYNGEE. CDR3 size: 14 residues. The germline V and J ends were trimmed by 0 bases and 2 bases, with 7 bases remaining between them. The CDR3 loop is CASSVVEDTDTQYF. The CDR3 DNA reads as TGTGCCAGCAGCGTAGTTGAAGACACAGATACGCAGTATTTT.

The genes are TRBV4-1 and TRBJ1-4; 10 bases agree with TRBD1. This CDR3 has 15 residues. The V and J ends lost 2 bases and 7 bases, in that order; junction bases with no gene match: 4. Germline loops: CDR1 MGHRA, CDR2 YSYEKL. The CDR3 nucleotides read TGCGCCAGCAGCCAACCCGGGACAGGGGCTGAAAAACTGTTTTTT. This encodes CASSQPGTGAEKLFF.

In this sample, this clonotype turned up many times. This sequence joins TRBV5-6 and TRBJ2-5; tentatively, D is TRBD1 (6 bases). The CDR3 runs to 14 residues. Trimming took 2 bases from V and 5 from J, leaving 13 bases between them. CDR1 is SGHDT, CDR2 YYEEEE, per germline. In DNA form, the CDR3 reads TGTGCCAGCAGCTTTTATGACAGGTCGGAGACCCAGTACTTC. This translates into CASSFYDRSETQYF.

This clonotype was observed a few times. The J gene is TRBJ1-2, the V gene TRBV5-1, with D perhaps matching TRBD1 (5 bases). V was shortened by 2 bases and J by 0 bases, with 8 bases between the two germline ends. The germline CDR1 and CDR2 sequences are SGHRS and YFSETQ. There are 14 residues in the CDR3. CDR3 residues: CASSFLQANYGYTF. The CDR3 DNA sequence: TGCGCCAGCAGCTTCCTACAGGCTAACTATGGCTACACCTTC.

This clonotype was counted between two and nine times. The V and J genes are TRBV15 and TRBJ2-7, with a tentative D call TRBD2 (6 bases). The CDR3 runs 14 residues. V was cut by 5 bases and J by 2 bases, with 13 bases left in between. From germline, CDR1 is LNHNV and CDR2 YYDKDF (reference sequence). CDR3 coding DNA: TGTGCCACCAGCGGAGGGGCAGTAACCTACGAGCAGTACTTC. Its protein is CATSGGAVTYEQYF.

The chain employs TRBV27 and TRBJ2-1, with TRBD2 matching over 11 bases. This CDR3 has 17 amino acids. Germline lookup yields CDR1 MNHEY and CDR2 SMNVEV (reference sequence). V was pared by 4 bases and J by 3 bases, with 8 bases of the junction left unmatched. CDR3 sequence (DNA): TGTGCCAGCAGTTCCCCCCAGACTAGCGGGAACTACAATGAGCAGTTCTTC. Translation gives CASSSPQTSGNYNEQFF.

This chain joins TRBV6-2 or TRBV6-3 and TRBJ2-3; 8 bases are a match to TRBD1. Germline CDR1 MNHEY, CDR2 SVGEGT. The CDR3 runs to 16 residues. V lost 0 bases to trimming and J lost 4 bases; unmatched junction nucleotides: 6. CDR3 in DNA: TGTGCCAGCAGTTACTCTGTGACAGGGGCTCCAGATACGCAGTATTTT. It translates to CASSYSVTGAPDTQYF.

This clonotype came up a few times. The chain links TRBV24-1 to TRBJ2-1; tentative D call: TRBD1 (6 bases). V lost 3 bases and J 6 bases, leaving 14 bases between the germline ends. CDR1 and CDR2 (germline): KGHDR, SFDVKD. The CDR3 loop spans 15 amino acids. The CDR3 spells CATSDMTGSLNEQFF. CDR3 in DNA: TGTGCCACCAGTGATATGACAGGCTCCCTCAATGAGCAGTTCTTC.

This clonotype was counted only a few times. The gene calls are TRBV20-1 and TRBJ2-5; TRBD1 matches 7 bases. CDR1 is DFQATT, CDR2 SNEGSKA, per germline (reference sequence). With V trimmed by 6 bases and J by 2 bases, 6 bases remained unmatched. The CDR3 runs 13 residues. Here the CDR3 reads CSARGTEQETQYF. The CDR3, as DNA: TGCAGTGCCAGGGGGACAGAGCAAGAGACCCAGTACTTC.

This clonotype was counted ten times or more. The rearrangement uses TRBV12-3 or TRBV12-4 and TRBJ1-2; a weak D match, TRBD1 (6 bases). CDR3 length: 12 amino acids. With 3 bases removed from V and 9 bases from J, the gap between germline ends came to 11 bases. The CDR3 region has the DNA TGTGCCAGCAGTTTCGCAGGGGCAAGCTACACCTTC. Translated: CASSFAGASYTF.

This clonotype was seen a handful of times. J is TRBJ2-7 and V is TRBV3-1; D not certain. The germline V gene has CDR1 LGHDT and CDR2 YNNKEL (reference sequence). V was pared by 2 bases and J by 4 bases, with 3 bases between. The CDR3 totals 11 residues. In nucleotides, the CDR3 is TGTGCCAGCAGCCAAAAATACGAGCAGTACTTC. It codes for CASSQKYEQYF.

A few counts support this clonotype. The V call is TRBV18, the J call TRBJ2-7, with D tentatively TRBD1 (5 bases). V dropped 2 bases and J dropped 0 bases, with 14 bases sitting between them. CDR1 is KGHSH and CDR2 is LQKENI in the germline V gene. The CDR3 is 16 amino acids. CDR3 residues: CASSPSRGPSSYEQYF. DNA for the CDR3: TGTGCCAGCTCACCATCAAGGGGCCCGAGCTCCTACGAGCAGTACTTC.

This chain joins TRBV12-3 or TRBV12-4 and TRBJ2-7; TRBD2 agrees at 7 bases. Trimming removed 8 bases from V and 4 bases from J; junction bases left unmatched: 8. The CDR3 is made up of 13 amino acids. The CDR3 DNA reads TGTGCCAGCGGAAAAAGCGGGGCTTACGAGCAGTACTTC. Residues: CASGKSGAYEQYF.

The sample holds many counts of this clonotype. The J gene is TRBJ2-6, the V gene TRBV5-5; D may correspond to TRBD1 or TRBD2 (5 bases each). Germline CDR1 reads SGHKS; CDR2 reads YYEKEE (reference sequence). The CDR3 length is 16 residues. Trimming stripped 3 bases from V and 0 bases from J, with 10 bases between. The CDR3, as DNA: TGTGCCAGCAGCTCCCTTGGGGGCTCTGGGGCCAACGTCCTGACTTTC. Translation gives CASSSLGGSGANVLTF.

This clonotype appeared a few times. The genes are TRBV9 and TRBJ2-3; D not certain. This CDR3 has 14 amino acids. The germline V gene has CDR1 SGDLS and CDR2 YYNGEE. Trimming shortened V by 0 bases and J by 4 bases, and 9 bases separated the two germline ends. CDR3 amino acids: CASSVAAYPDTQYF. In DNA, the CDR3 is TGTGCCAGCAGCGTAGCCGCCTATCCAGATACGCAGTATTTT.

For this clonotype: Being one base from a much bigger clone, this may be a read error. The V and J genes are TRBV12-3 or TRBV12-4 and TRBJ2-4; TRBD2 aligns across 11 bases. The CDR3 has 16 amino acids. With 3 bases clipped from V and 6 bases from J, the junction kept 7 bases outside the gene matches. The CDR3 sequence: CASSLHSGGETNIQYF. CDR3 bases: TGTGCCAGCAGTTTGCATAGCGGGGGGGAGACAAACATTCAGTACTTC.

The chain links TRBV5-1 to TRBJ1-1; D perhaps matches TRBD1 (6 bases). Germline assignment: CDR1 SGHRS and CDR2 YFSETQ. This CDR3 contains 14 residues. V was trimmed by 7 bases and J by 3 bases, leaving 16 bases between them. This CDR3 reads CASGDGGRDTEAFF. The CDR3 region has the DNA TGCGCCAGCGGGGATGGGGGGCGGGACACTGAAGCTTTCTTT.

V usage is TRBV4-1 and J usage is TRBJ1-4; the match to TRBD1 covers 8 bases. The CDR3 is made up of 15 amino acids. V shed 2 bases and J 7 bases; nucleotides not matched to a gene: 6. Looked up from germline, CDR1 is MGHRA and CDR2 is YSYEKL. CDR3 DNA: TGCGCCAGCAGCCAACAGACAGGGGCGGGTGAAAAACTGTTTTTT. Its translation: CASSQQTGAGEKLFF.

This clonotype was detected ten times or more. The chain is built from TRBV6-5 and TRBJ1-2, with D maybe TRBD1 (6 bases). The CDR3 has 14 amino acids. Per germline, CDR1 MNHEY and CDR2 SVGAGI. Trimming pared 6 bases from V and 2 bases from J, leaving 13 bases between. The CDR3 region has the DNA TGTGCCAGCAGAAGGAACAGGGACAACTATGGCTACACCTTC. Protein: CASRRNRDNYGYTF.